This T cell receptor (beta chain) originates from a study of blood T cell repertoires in COVID-19. Study-level background: Researchers got acute and convalescent COVID-19 samples from the United States, Italy and Spain.

V was pared by 2 bases and J by 2 bases, with 10 bases between. Germline loops: CDR1 PRHDT, CDR2 FYEKMQ (reference sequence). There are 14 residues in the CDR3. Everyone who took part was roughly 18 to 89 years old, and they came from about two dozen US areas. Repertoires were generated with immunoSEQ multiplex PCR, while TCRdb's copy carries only in-frame clones and drops some. The sample has around 290,000 clones, around 89% seen once; the top ten hold 2% to 2.5%. The chain couples TRBV13 to TRBJ2-7; maybe TRBD2 (6 bases). Sample: PBMCs or T cells enriched from blood (not recorded which). The clonotype comes from a woman aged 55-69 years in a cohort exposed to, infected with or recovered from COVID-19 (not recorded which). CDR3 in DNA: TGTGCCAGCAGCTTAAAACGGGGGACCTACGAGCAGTACTTC. It codes for CASSLKRGTYEQYF. Full variable domain (outside the CDR3, taken from reference TRBV13 and TRBJ2-7): AAGVIQSPRHLIKEKRETATLKCYPIPRHDTVYWYQQGPGQDPQFLISFYEKMQSDKGSIPDRFSAQQFSDYHSELNMSSLELGDSALYFCASSLKRGTYEQYFGPGTRLTVT.